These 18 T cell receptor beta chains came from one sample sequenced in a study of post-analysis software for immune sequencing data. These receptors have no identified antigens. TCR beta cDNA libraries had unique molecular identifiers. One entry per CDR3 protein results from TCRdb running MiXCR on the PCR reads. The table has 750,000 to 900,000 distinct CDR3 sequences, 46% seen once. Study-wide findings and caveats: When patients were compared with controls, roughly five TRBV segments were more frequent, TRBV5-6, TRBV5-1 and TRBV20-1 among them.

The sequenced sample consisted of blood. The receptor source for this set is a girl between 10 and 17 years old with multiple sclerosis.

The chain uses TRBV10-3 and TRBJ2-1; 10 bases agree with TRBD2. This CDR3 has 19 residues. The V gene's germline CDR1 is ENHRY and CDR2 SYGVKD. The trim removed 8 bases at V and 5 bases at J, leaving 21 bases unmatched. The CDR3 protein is CAIGPGASGSSGRNNEQFF. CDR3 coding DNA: TGTGCCATCGGCCCAGGGGCTAGCGGGAGCTCTGGTCGGAACAATGAGCAGTTCTTC.

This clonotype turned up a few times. CDR3: CASSYHRGDGNQPQHF. CDR3 sequence (DNA): TGTGCCAGCAGTTACCACCGGGGGGATGGAAATCAGCCCCAGCATTTT. V gene TRBV6-2 or TRBV6-3 combines with J gene TRBJ1-5, with TRBD1 as a possible D gene (5 bases). This CDR3 has 16 amino acids. CDR1 and CDR2 (germline): MNHEY, SVGEGT. Trimming pared 2 bases from V and 4 bases from J, leaving 15 bases between.

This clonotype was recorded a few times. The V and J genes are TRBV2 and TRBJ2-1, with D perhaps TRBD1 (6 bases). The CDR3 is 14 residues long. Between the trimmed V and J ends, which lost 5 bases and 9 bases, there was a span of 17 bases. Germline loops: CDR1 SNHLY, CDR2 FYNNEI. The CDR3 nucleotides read TGTGCCAGCAGTATTGGGACATCGATTGGTGAGCAGTTCTTC. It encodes CASSIGTSIGEQFF.

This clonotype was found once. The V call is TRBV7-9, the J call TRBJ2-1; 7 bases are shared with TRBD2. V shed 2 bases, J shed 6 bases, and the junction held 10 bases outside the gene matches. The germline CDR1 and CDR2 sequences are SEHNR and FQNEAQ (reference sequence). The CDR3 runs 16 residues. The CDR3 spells CASSLKAGALPNEQFF. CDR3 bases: TGTGCCAGCAGCTTAAAGGCGGGAGCTCTGCCCAATGAGCAGTTCTTC.

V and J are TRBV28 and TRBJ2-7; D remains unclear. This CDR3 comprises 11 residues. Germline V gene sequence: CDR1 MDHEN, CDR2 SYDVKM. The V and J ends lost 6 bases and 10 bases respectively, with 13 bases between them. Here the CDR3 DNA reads TGTGCCAGCAGCCCGGGTGCTACTCAGTACTTC. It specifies CASSPGATQYF.

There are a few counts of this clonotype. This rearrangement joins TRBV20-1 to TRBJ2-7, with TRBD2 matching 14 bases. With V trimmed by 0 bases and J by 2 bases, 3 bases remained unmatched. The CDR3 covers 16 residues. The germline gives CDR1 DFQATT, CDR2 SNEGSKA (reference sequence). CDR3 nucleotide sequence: TGCAGTGCTAGAGATTGGGGACTAGCGGGGGCCTACGAGCAGTACTTC. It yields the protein CSARDWGLAGAYEQYF.

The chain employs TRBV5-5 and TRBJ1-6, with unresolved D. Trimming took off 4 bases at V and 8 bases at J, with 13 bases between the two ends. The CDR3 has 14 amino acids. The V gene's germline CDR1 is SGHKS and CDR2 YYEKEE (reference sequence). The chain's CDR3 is CASSMEKNDSPLHF. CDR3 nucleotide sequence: TGTGCCAGCAGCATGGAGAAGAACGATTCACCCCTCCACTTT.

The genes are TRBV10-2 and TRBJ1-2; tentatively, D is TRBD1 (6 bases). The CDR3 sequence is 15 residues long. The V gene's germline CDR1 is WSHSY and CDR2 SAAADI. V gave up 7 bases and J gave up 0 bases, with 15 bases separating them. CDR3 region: CASTAGADSNYGYTF. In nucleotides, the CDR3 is TGCGCCAGCACCGCGGGGGCAGATTCTAACTATGGCTACACCTTC.

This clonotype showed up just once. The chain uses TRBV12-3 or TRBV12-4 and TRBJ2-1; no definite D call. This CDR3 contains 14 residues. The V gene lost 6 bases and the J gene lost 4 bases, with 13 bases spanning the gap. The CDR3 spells CASSPIGPYNEQFF. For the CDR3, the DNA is TGTGCCAGCAGCCCGATTGGGCCTTACAATGAGCAGTTCTTC.

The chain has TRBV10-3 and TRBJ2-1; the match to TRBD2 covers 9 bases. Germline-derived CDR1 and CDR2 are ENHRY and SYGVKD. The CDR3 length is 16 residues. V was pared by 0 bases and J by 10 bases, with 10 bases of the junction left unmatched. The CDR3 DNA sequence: TGTGCCATCAGTGAGTCGGCTAGCGGGGCTCTCGGGGAGCAGTTCTTC. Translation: CAISESASGALGEQFF.

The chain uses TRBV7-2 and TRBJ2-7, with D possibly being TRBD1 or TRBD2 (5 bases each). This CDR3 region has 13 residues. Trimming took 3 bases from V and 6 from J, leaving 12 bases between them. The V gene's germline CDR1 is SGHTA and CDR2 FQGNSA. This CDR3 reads CASSFFSGREQYF. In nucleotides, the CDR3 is TGTGCCAGCAGCTTCTTTTCGGGGCGCGAGCAGTACTTC.

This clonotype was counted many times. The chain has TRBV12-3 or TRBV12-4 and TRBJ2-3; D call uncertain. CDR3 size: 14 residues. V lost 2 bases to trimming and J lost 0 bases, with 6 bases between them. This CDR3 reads CASSLRASTDTQYF. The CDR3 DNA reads TGTGCCAGCAGTTTACGGGCGAGCACAGATACGCAGTATTTT.

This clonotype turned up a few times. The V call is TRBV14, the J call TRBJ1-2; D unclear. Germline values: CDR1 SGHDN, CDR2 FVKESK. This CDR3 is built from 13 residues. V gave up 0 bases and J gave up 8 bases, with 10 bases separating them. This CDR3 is CASSQEVIRGYTF. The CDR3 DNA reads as TGTGCCAGCAGCCAAGAAGTCATCCGGGGCTACACCTTC.

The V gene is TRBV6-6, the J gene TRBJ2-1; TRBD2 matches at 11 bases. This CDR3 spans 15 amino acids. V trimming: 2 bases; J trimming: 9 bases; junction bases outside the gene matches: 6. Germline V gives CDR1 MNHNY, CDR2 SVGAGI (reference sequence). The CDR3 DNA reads TGTGCCAGCAGTTACGTAGCGGGAGGGGTGGGTGAGCAGTTCTTC. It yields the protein CASSYVAGGVGEQFF.

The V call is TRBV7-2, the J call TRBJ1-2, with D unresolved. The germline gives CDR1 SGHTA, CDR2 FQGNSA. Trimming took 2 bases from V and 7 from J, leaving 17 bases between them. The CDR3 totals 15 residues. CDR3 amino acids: CASSLPRPSLGGYTF. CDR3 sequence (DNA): TGTGCCAGCAGCTTACCCCGGCCCTCTCTTGGTGGCTACACCTTC.

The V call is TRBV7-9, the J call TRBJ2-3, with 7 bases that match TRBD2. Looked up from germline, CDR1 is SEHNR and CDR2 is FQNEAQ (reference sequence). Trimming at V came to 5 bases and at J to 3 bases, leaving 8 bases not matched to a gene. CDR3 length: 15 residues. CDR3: CASSAPGEGTDTQYF. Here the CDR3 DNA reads TGTGCCAGCAGCGCCCCTGGGGAGGGAACAGATACGCAGTATTTT.

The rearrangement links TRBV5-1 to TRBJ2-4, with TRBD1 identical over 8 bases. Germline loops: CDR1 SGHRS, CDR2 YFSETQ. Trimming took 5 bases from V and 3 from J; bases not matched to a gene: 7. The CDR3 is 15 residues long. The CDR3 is CASRDRADVKNIQYF. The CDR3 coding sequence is TGCGCCAGCAGGGACAGGGCTGATGTCAAAAACATTCAGTACTTC.

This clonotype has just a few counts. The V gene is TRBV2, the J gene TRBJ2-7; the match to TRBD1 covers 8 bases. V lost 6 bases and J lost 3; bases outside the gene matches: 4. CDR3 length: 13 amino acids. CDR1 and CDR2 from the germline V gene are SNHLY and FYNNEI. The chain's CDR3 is CASSGDRLYEQYF. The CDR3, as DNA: TGTGCCAGCAGCGGGGACAGGCTCTACGAGCAGTACTTC.